Detailed here is one T cell receptor (beta chain). These data are taken from a study of blood T cell repertoires in COVID-19. The V gene's germline CDR1 is LNHNV and CDR2 YYDKDF (reference sequence). This CDR3 contains 20 residues. Trimming cost V 0 bases and J 1 base, with 22 bases left between them. TCRdb's table, derived via immunoSEQ multiplex PCR, lists solely in-frame clones and lacks some. The table shows around 400,000 clones, with 80% to 90% occurring only once. The chain has TRBV15 and TRBJ2-4; TRBD1 is a possible D gene (5 bases). Sequencing was carried out using peripheral blood. The receptor was isolated from a man in his forties or fifties with acute or convalescent COVID-19. Written as DNA, the CDR3 is TGTGCCACCAGCAGAGAAGTGGGGCTTGACCCCTCACGTGCCAAAAACATTCAGTACTTC. Its protein is CATSREVGLDPSRAKNIQYF. The full variable domain, its missing parts supplied by reference TRBV15 and TRBJ2-4, is DAMVIQNPRYQVTQFGKPVTLSCSQTLNHNVMYWYQQKSSQAPKLLFHYYDKDFNNEADTPDNFQSRRPNTSFCFLDIRSPGLGDTAMYLCATSREVGLDPSRAKNIQYFGAGTRLSVL.